The source of this T cell receptor (beta chain) is a study of Graves' ophthalmopathy and Graves' hyperthyroidism. Across the whole study: Hyperthyroidism was considered stable when no ophthalmopathy appeared within 18 months of follow-up.

Trimming removed 0 bases from V and 0 bases from J, with 16 bases in between. This CDR3 is built from 17 residues. The germline CDR1 and CDR2 sequences are SGDLS and YYNGEE. The sample holds many counts of this clonotype. The antigen remains unidentified. The sequenced template was RNA, covering the TCR beta CDR3 region. HTBI primers were employed in first-round RT-PCR, then a second-round multiplex PCR followed. MiXCR, applied by TCRdb to the multiplex PCR reads, yields one record per CDR3 protein. Among a few hundred thousand distinct CDR3 sequences listed, 35% to 40% were seen once. Hyperthyroidism patients, all newly diagnosed, had under 2 months' duration and ages of 18 to 65. Overall study findings and caveats: For separating ophthalmopathy from stable hyperthyroidism, a 13-signature model gave almost 90% sensitivity and 65% to 82% specificity.

The chain couples TRBV9 to TRBJ2-7; a weak D match, TRBD1 (5 bases). Sequencing was done on a sample of peripheral blood or thyroid tissue (not recorded which). This sequence was found in an adult man with Graves' hyperthyroidism. CDR3 amino acids: CASSVGLRDSNSYEQYF. The CDR3, as DNA: TGTGCCAGCAGCGTAGGATTGAGAGACAGCAACTCCTACGAGCAGTACTTC. Full variable domain (remainder filled in from reference TRBV9 and TRBJ2-7): DSGVTQTPKHLITATGQRVTLRCSPRSGDLSVYWYQQSLDQGLQFLIQYYNGEERAKGNILERFSAQQFPDLHSELNLSSLELGDSALYFCASSVGLRDSNSYEQYFGPGTRLTVT.